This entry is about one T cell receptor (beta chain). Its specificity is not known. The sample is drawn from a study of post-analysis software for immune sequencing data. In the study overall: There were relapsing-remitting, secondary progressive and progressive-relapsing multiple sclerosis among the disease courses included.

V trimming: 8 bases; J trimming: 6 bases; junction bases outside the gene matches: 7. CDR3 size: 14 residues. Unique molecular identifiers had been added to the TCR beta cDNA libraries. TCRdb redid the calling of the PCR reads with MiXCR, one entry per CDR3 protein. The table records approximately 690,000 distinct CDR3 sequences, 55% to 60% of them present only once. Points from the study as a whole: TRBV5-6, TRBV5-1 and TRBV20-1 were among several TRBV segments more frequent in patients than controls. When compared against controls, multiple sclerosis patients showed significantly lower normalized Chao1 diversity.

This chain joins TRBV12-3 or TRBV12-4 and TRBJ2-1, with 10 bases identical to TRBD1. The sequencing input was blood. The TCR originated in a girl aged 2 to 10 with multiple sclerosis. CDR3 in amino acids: CASSGQGVGNEQFF. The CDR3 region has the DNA TGTGCCAGCTCCGGACAGGGGGTAGGCAATGAGCAGTTCTTC.